Given below is one TCR beta chain in context. The antigen this receptor binds is unknown. Base qualities are not at hand, and no much larger clone is one base apart. This sample is part of a study of blood T cell repertoires in COVID-19 (dated by TCRdb to the early 2020s). A note on the overall study: Collaborator samples came from the United States, Italy and Spain and covered acute and convalescent phases of COVID-19. Samples were obtained from the ongoing ImmuneRACE study (first 160 participants) and from over 1,000 subjects provided by 6 global collaborators. The repertoires were released in a freely available public database intended as a resource for research on the immune response to SARS-CoV-2. Sample metadata almost always included a de-identified subject ID, COVID-19 status, age in years and sex. The prospective study material was composed of cDNA or gDNA derived from T cells, B-cell-depleted T cells, or PBMCs. The dataset comprised deeply sampled blood TCRbeta repertoires from subjects exposed to, actively infected with, or recovered from COVID-19. HLA class I and class II types, where available, came from metadata supplied by the sample provider rather than from assay-based typing. Overall results and qualifications from the work: The amount of clinical and demographic metadata varied by source and participant and was provided uncurated.

TCRbeta CDR3 regions were amplified from genomic DNA by means of the immunoSEQ Assay, a bias-controlled multiplex PCR. The paper's processing steps were these. The number of nucleated cells in each sample was estimated by amplification of reference gene primers within the assay. Sequence reads were collapsed and filtered to measure the absolute abundance of every unique TCRbeta CDR3 rearrangement. For each sample, productive Simpson clonality was calculated by taking the square root of Simpson's diversity index across productive rearrangements. TCRdb limited this immuneACCESS table to in-frame rearrangements with V and J called. A share of clones is missing; checked studies link under half to unresolved V genes, and the rest is unexplained. The V and J calls and the clone size are those of that table, but D and trimming were determined from the DNA. The sample profile shows around 190,000 clones; 88% of them were found once. The ten most abundant clones make up around 9.5% of the sample.

Enrolling through a virtual design, the prospective study's participants ranged in age from roughly 18 to 100 years and lived across roughly 23 United States geographic areas. Cohort assignment in the prospective study relied on participant-reported clinical history from a screening survey and a study questionnaire. Recovered participants in ImmuneRACE Cohort 3 were defined by two consecutive negative NP/OP PCR tests, clearance by a healthcare professional, or resolution of symptoms. In the prospective study, whole blood, serum and a nasopharyngeal or oropharyngeal swab were collected from each participant by mobile phlebotomists. Over an approximately 2-month period, participants in the prospective study had the option of providing additional blood draws and questionnaires. Blood samples from the prospective study were shipped frozen or at room temperature prior to DNA extraction. Sequencing was performed on PBMCs or T cells enriched from blood (not recorded which). The source is a woman aged 18-30 years who had recovered from COVID-19.

The nucleotide sequence reads TGTGCCAGTAGAGGAGTACAAGCTAACACTGAAGCTTTCTTT. The encoded protein is CASRGVQANTEAFF. The sequence is built from TRBV19 and TRBJ1-1, with an unclear D gene assignment. CDR1 is given as LNHDA and CDR2 as SQIVND, both from the germline V gene (reference sequence). The junction carries 13 bases between V and J, which are trimmed by 6 bases and 2 bases respectively. Taken from cysteine to phenylalanine, the CDR3 has 14 residues. Here the CDR3 DNA is all that survives: 42 bases in frame from base 1.